This T cell receptor beta chain was profiled in a study of blood T cell repertoires in COVID-19. Study as a whole: Sources were T cells, B-cell-depleted T cells, or PBMCs; the material itself was cDNA or gDNA.

In the original workflow: Estimates of nucleated cell counts were drawn from the amplification of reference gene primers. Sequencing used immunoSEQ multiplex PCR; TCRdb keeps in-frame clones, though not all of them. V and J calls and clone size are copied from that table; D and trimming were computed from the DNA. The table records roughly 200,000 clones, roughly 84% of them present only once. V was trimmed by 1 base and J by 9 bases, leaving 4 bases between them. CDR3 size: 11 residues. CDR1 is MNHEY and CDR2 is SMNVEV in the germline V gene (reference sequence). The chain combines TRBV27 with TRBJ2-1, with D unclear. Source material: peripheral blood. The receptor was derived from a person aged 70 to 85 with COVID-19, enrolled during active disease. The CDR3, as DNA: TGTGCCAGCAGTTTATTCGGTGAGCAGTTCTTC. Amino acid sequence: CASSLFGEQFF.